This T cell receptor (beta chain) was identified in a study of CD8 T cells in Susac syndrome. TEMRA cells were FACS-enriched, and CD8+ and CD4+ T cells were isolated negatively. Reverse transcription of roughly 0.5 to 1 ug RNA was performed with random hexamers. The TCR beta CDR3 was amplified by immunoSEQ multiplex PCR across 54 Vbeta, 13 Jbeta. TCRdb analysed the immunoSEQ multiplex PCR reads with MiXCR anew, one entry per CDR3 protein. The sample lists about 120,000 distinct CDR3 sequences, around 90% occurring once. The germline V and J ends were trimmed by 5 bases and 6 bases, with 18 bases remaining between them. The CDR3 covers 15 residues.

The sequenced material came from CD4+ T cells from PBMCs. This rearrangement joins TRBV12-3 or TRBV12-4 to TRBJ2-3; TRBD1 might be the D (5 bases). The receptor was derived from a human donor in good health. CDR3 region: CASSPGMMSADTQYF. DNA for the CDR3: TGTGCCAGCAGTCCAGGGATGATGAGTGCTGATACGCAGTATTTT.